The rows below give T cell receptor beta chains drawn from one sample of a study of blood T cell repertoires in COVID-19. TCRdb's table, derived via immunoSEQ multiplex PCR, lists solely in-frame clones and lacks some. The repertoire holds about 150,000 clones, more than 70% seen once, with 13% in the top ten. The sequencing sample was made of peripheral blood. The receptors come from a man aged 60-69 years with active or convalescent COVID-19. CDR3s include the opening cysteine and the closing phenylalanine or tryptophan. D genes are given only for firm matches. The size field is filled for only some rows; it gives once, few, many or a size class.

abundance	d_gene	v_gene	j_gene	CDR3aa	CDR3nt
NA	TRBD1	TRBV7-2	TRBJ1-5	CASSYDRGGQPQHF	TGTGCCAGCAGCTACGACAGGGGAGGACAGCCCCAGCATTTT
NA	TRBD1	TRBV28	TRBJ1-5	CASSFRDRGFQPQHF	TGTGCCAGCAGCTTCCGGGACAGGGGCTTTCAGCCCCAGCATTTT
NA	NA	TRBV2	TRBJ2-5	CASGKAPVGGETQYF	TGTGCCAGCGGCAAGGCCCCGGTGGGGGGTGAGACCCAGTACTTC
NA	NA	TRBV7-9	TRBJ2-7	CASSPGQLDSYEQYF	TGTGCCAGCAGCCCCGGACAGCTAGACTCCTACGAGCAGTACTTC
NA	TRBD2	TRBV14	TRBJ2-1	CASSERDSGTLYNEQFF	TGTGCCAGCAGCGAGCGCGATAGCGGGACCCTTTACAATGAGCAGTTCTTC
few	TRBD2	TRBV13	TRBJ2-5	CASSMGLAGGGETQYF	TGTGCCAGCAGCATGGGGTTAGCGGGAGGTGGAGAGACCCAGTACTTC
NA	TRBD2	TRBV5-1	TRBJ2-7	CASSARGGLNSVEQYF	TGCGCCAGCAGCGCGCGGGGGGGGCTCAATTCAGTCGAGCAGTACTTC
NA	TRBD1	TRBV19	TRBJ2-2	CASSIGQGDSLGKLFF	TGTGCCAGTAGTATAGGACAGGGGGATAGTTTAGGGAAGCTGTTTTTT
NA	NA	TRBV27	TRBJ1-2	CASSAGVGYTF	TGTGCCAGCAGTGCCGGGGTAGGCTACACCTTC
NA	NA	TRBV10-3	TRBJ1-5	CAISRDSAGNQPQHF	TGTGCCATCAGTCGGGACTCTGCGGGCAATCAGCCCCAGCATTTT
NA	TRBD1	TRBV14	TRBJ1-2	CASSPAGGQHYGYTF	TGTGCCAGCAGCCCCGCTGGGGGACAGCACTATGGCTACACCTTC
NA	NA	TRBV19	TRBJ2-2	CASSIDNRATGELFF	TGTGCCAGTAGTATAGATAACCGAGCCACCGGGGAGCTGTTTTTT
NA	NA	TRBV7-9	TRBJ1-5	CASSQAGDNQPQHF	TGTGCCAGCAGCCAGGCCGGGGACAATCAGCCCCAGCATTTT
NA	NA	TRBV29-1	TRBJ2-7	CSLSRDFRRGEQYF	TGCAGCCTCTCCCGGGATTTCCGCAGGGGCGAGCAGTACTTC
once	NA	TRBV15	TRBJ2-1	CATSTTGLYNEQFF	TGTGCCACCAGCACCACTGGACTCTACAATGAGCAGTTCTTC
NA	NA	TRBV21-1	TRBJ2-7	CASSGMDYFYEQYF	TGTGCCAGCAGCGGTATGGACTATTTCTACGAGCAGTACTTC
NA	NA	TRBV5-1	TRBJ1-5	CASSLEPGEPQHF	TGCGCCAGCAGCTTGGAGCCAGGGGAGCCCCAGCATTTT
NA	TRBD2	TRBV5-8	TRBJ2-3	CASSPGTSGRADTQYF	TGTGCCAGCAGCCCCGGGACTAGCGGGAGGGCAGATACGCAGTATTTT
few	NA	TRBV4-1	TRBJ2-2	CASSQPDGANTGELFF	TGCGCCAGCAGCCAACCTGACGGAGCTAACACCGGGGAGCTGTTTTTT
NA	TRBD2	TRBV20-1	TRBJ2-3	CSASPGLAVDTQYF	TGCAGTGCTAGTCCGGGACTAGCGGTAGATACGCAGTATTTT
NA	NA	TRBV5-1	TRBJ2-7	CASSLSRQVVDYEQYF	TGCGCCAGCAGCTTGTCCCGACAGGTCGTAGACTACGAGCAGTACTTC
NA	TRBD2	TRBV7-7	TRBJ2-7	CASSFGLAGPYEQYF	TGTGCCAGCAGTTTTGGACTAGCGGGACCCTACGAGCAGTACTTC
NA	TRBD1	TRBV7-2	TRBJ1-2	CASSLFQGAGGYTF	TGTGCCAGCAGCTTATTTCAGGGGGCGGGCGGCTACACCTTC
once	NA	TRBV27	TRBJ2-3	CASSFRGAPDTQYF	TGTGCCAGCAGTTTCCGGGGTGCCCCAGATACGCAGTATTTT